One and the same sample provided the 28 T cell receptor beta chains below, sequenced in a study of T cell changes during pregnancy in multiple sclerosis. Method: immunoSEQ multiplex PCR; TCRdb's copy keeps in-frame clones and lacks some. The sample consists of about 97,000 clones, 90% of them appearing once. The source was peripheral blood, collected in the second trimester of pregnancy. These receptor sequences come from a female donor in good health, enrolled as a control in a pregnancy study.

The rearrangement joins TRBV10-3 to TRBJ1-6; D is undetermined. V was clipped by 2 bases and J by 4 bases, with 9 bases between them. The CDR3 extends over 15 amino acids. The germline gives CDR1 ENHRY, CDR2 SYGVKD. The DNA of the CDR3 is TGTGCCATCAGTGAGGGGCGGGAGTATAATTCACCCCTCCACTTT. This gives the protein CAISEGREYNSPLHF.

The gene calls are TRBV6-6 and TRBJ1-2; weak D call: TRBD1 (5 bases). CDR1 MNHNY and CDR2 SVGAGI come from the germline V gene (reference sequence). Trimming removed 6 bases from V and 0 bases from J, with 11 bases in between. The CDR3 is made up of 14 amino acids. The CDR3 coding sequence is TGTGCCAGCAGATTCGGACAAGCTAACTATGGCTACACCTTC. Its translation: CASRFGQANYGYTF.

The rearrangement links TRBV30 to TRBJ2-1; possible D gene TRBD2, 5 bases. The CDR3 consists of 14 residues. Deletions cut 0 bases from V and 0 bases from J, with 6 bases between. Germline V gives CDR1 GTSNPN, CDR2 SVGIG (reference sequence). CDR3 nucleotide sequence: TGTGCCTGGAGTGTAGGGAGCTCCTACAATGAGCAGTTCTTC. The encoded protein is CAWSVGSSYNEQFF. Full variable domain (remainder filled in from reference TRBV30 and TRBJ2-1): SQTIHQWPATLVQPVGSPLSLECTVEGTSNPNLYWYRQAAGRGLQLLFYSVGIGQISSEVPQNLSASRPQDRQFILSSKKLLLSDSGFYLCAWSVGSSYNEQFFGPGTRLTVL.

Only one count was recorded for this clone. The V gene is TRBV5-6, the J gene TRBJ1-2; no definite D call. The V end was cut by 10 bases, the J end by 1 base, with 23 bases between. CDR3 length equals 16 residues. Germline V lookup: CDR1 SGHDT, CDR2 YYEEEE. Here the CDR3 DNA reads TGTGCCGTCAGCGATGACGGTTGGGGAGGTAACTATGGCTACACCTTC. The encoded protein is CAVSDDGWGGNYGYTF. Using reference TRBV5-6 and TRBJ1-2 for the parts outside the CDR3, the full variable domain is DAGVTQSPTHLIKTRGQQVTLRCSPKSGHDTVSWYQQALGQGPQFIFQYYEEEERQRGNFPDRFSGHQFPNYSSELNVNALLLGDSALYLCAVSDDGWGGNYGYTFGSGTRLTVV.

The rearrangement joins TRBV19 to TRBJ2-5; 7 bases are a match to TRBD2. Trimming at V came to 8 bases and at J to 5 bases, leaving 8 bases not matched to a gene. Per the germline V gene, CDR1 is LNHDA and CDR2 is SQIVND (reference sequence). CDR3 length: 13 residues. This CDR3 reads CASGASGQETQYF. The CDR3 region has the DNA TGTGCCAGTGGAGCTAGCGGTCAGGAGACCCAGTACTTC.

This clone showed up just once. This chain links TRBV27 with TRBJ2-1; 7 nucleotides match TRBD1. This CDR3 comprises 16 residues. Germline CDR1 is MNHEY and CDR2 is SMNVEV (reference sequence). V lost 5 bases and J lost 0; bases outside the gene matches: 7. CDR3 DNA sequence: TGTGCCAGCAGTCTTCGGACAGGAAGCTCCTACAATGAGCAGTTCTTC. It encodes CASSLRTGSSYNEQFF.

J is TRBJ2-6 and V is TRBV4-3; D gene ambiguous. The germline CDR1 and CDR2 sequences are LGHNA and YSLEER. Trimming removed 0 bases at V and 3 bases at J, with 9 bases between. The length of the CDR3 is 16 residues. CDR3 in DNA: TGCGCCAGCAGCCAAGATCGGCTAGTTGGGGCCAACGTCCTGACTTTC. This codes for CASSQDRLVGANVLTF.

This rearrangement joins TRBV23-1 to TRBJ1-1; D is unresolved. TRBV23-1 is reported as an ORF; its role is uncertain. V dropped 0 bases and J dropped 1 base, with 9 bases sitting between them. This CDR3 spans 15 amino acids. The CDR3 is CASSQSIDKNTEAFF. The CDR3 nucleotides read TGCGCCAGCAGTCAATCGATTGACAAGAACACTGAAGCTTTCTTT.

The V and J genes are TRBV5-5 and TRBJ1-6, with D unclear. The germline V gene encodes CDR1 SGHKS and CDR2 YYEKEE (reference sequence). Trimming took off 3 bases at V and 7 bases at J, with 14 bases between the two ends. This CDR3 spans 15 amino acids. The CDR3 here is CASSWGLRENSPLHF. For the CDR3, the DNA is TGTGCCAGCAGCTGGGGATTGAGGGAGAATTCACCCCTCCACTTT.

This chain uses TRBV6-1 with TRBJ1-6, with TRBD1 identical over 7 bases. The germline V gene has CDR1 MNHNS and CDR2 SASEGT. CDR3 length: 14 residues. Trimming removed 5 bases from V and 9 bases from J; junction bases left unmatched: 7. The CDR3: CASSPGQTSSPLHF. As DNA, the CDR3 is TGTGCCAGCAGTCCGGGACAGACGAGTTCACCCCTCCACTTT.

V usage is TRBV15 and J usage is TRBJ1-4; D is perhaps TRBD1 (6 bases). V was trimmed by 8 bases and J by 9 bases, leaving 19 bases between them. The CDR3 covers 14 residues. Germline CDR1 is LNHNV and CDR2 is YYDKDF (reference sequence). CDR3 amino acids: CATSARQEHQKLFF. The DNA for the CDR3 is TGTGCCACCTCAGCCCGACAGGAACATCAAAAACTGTTTTTT.

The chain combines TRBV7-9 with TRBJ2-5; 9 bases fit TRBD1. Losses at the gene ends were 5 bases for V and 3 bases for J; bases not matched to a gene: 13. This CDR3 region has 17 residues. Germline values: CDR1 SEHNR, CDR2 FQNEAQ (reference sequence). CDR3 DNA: TGTGCCAGCAGCCAGTACCCGGACAGGGGTTTAGAAGAGACCCAGTACTTC. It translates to CASSQYPDRGLEETQYF.

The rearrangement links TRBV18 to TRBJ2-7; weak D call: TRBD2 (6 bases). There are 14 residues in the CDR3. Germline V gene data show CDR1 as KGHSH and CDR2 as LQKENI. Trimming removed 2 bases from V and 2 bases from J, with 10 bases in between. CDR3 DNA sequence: TGTGCCAGCTCACCAGGGGGAGGAACCTACGAGCAGTACTTC. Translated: CASSPGGGTYEQYF.

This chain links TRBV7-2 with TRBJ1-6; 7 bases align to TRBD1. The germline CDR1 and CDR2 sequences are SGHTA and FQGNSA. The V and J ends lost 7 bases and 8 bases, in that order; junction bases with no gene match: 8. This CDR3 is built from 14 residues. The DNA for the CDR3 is TGTGCCAGCACCCCCGGGACAGTGGATTCACCCCTCCACTTT. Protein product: CASTPGTVDSPLHF.

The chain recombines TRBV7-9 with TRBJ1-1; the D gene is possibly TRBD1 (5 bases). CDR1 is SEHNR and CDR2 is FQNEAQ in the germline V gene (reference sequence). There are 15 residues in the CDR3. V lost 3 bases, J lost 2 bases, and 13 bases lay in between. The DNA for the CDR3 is TGTGCCAGCAGCTTCTCCCCTACAGGCAACACTGAAGCTTTCTTT. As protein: CASSFSPTGNTEAFF.

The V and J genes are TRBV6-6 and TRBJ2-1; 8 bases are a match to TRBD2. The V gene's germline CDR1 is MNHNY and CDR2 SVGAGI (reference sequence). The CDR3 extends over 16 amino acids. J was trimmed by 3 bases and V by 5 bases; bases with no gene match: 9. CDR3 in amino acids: CASSHAGLGIYNEQFF. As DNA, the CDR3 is TGTGCCAGCAGTCATGCGGGACTAGGGATCTACAATGAGCAGTTCTTC.

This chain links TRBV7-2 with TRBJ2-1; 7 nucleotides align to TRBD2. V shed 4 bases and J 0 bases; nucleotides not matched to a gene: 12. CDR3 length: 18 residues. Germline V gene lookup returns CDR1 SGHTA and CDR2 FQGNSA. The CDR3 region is CASSYFYFGGSSYNEQFF. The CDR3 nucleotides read TGTGCCAGCAGCTACTTCTACTTCGGGGGGAGCTCCTACAATGAGCAGTTCTTC.

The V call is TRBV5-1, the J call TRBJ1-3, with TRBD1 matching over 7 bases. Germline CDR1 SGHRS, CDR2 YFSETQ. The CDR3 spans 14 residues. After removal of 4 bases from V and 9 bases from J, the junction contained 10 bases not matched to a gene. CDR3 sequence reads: CASSPRQGQSTIYF. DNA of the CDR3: TGCGCCAGCAGCCCGAGACAGGGTCAAAGCACCATATATTTT.

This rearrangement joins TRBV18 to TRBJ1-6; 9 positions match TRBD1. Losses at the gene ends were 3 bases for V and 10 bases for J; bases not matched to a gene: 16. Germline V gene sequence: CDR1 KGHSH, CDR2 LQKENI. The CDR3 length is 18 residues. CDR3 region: CASSPRSSSGTGRSPLHF. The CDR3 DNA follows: TGTGCCAGCTCACCCCGATCCAGCTCCGGGACAGGGAGGTCACCCCTCCACTTT.

In DNA form, the CDR3 reads TGTGCCAGCACCGAGACAGGGTCAGACTCACCCCTCCACTTT. Its translation: CASTETGSDSPLHF. This chain links TRBV28 with TRBJ1-6; 7 bases agree with TRBD1. This CDR3 is built from 14 residues. Germline trimming cut 7 bases from V and 10 bases from J; bases unmatched to any gene: 10. Germline-derived CDR1 and CDR2 are MDHEN and SYDVKM.

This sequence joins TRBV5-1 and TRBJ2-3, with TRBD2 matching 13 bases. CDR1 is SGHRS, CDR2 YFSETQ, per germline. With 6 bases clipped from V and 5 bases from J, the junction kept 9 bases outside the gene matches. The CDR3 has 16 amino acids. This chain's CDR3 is CASTITSGRAEDTQYF. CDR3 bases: TGCGCCAGCACGATCACTAGCGGGAGGGCCGAAGATACGCAGTATTTT.

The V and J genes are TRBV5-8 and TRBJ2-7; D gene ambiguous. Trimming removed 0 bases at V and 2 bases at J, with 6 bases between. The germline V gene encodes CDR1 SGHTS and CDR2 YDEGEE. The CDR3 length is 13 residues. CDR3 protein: CASSLDSAYEQYF. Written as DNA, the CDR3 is TGTGCCAGCAGCTTGGACAGTGCCTACGAGCAGTACTTC.

In nucleotides, the CDR3 is TGTGCCAGCAGTCCTGGACTAGCGGGGCAAGGTCAAGAGACCCAGTACTTC. It translates to CASSPGLAGQGQETQYF. The chain has TRBV5-4 and TRBJ2-5; TRBD2 aligns across 12 bases. The CDR3 runs to 17 residues. Losses at the gene ends were 5 bases for V and 2 bases for J; bases not matched to a gene: 10. Germline V gene lookup returns CDR1 SGHNT and CDR2 YYREEE (reference sequence).

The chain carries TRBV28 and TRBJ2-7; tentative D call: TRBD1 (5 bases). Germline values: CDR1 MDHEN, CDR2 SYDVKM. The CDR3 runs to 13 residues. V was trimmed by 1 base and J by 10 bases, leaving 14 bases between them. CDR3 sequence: CASSLSETVFQYF. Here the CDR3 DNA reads TGTGCCAGCAGTTTATCCGAGACAGTTTTTCAGTACTTC.

CDR3 sequence: CASSLGTETRNTIYF. DNA for the CDR3: TGTGCCAGCAGCTTAGGGACAGAAACCCGAAACACCATATATTTT. The chain couples TRBV7-9 to TRBJ1-3; TRBD1 is a possible D gene (6 bases). Trimming removed 1 base from V and 5 bases from J, with 12 bases in between. Germline V lookup: CDR1 SEHNR, CDR2 FQNEAQ (reference sequence). CDR3 length: 15 amino acids.

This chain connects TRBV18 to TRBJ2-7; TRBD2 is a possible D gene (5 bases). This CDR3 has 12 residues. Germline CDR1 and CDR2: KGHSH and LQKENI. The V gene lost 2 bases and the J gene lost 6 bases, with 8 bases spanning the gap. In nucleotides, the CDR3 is TGTGCCAGCTCACCAAACCGGGGCGAGCAGTACTTC. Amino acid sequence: CASSPNRGEQYF. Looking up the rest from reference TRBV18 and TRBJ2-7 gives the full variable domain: NAGVMQNPRHLVRRRGQEARLRCSPMKGHSHVYWYRQLPEEGLKFMVYLQKENIIDESGMPKERFSAEFPKEGPSILRIQQVVRGDSAAYFCASSPNRGEQYFGPGTRLTVT.

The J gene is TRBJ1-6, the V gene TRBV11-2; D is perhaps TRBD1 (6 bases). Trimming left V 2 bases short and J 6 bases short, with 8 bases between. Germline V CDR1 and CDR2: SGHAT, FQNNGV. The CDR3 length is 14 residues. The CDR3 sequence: CASSLSRGNSPLHF. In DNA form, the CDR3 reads TGTGCCAGCAGCTTAAGCAGGGGTAATTCACCCCTCCACTTT.

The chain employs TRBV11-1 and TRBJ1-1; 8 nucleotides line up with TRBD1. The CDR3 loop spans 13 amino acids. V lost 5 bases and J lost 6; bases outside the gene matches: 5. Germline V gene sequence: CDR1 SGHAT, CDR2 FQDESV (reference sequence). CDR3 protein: CASSPGQGPEAFF. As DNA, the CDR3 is TGTGCCAGCAGCCCCGGACAGGGCCCTGAAGCTTTCTTT.